This T cell receptor (beta chain) is from a study of blood T cell repertoires in COVID-19. The J segment lost 0 bases and the V segment lost 2 bases, leaving 12 bases of the junction unmatched. Looked up from germline, CDR1 is GTSNPN and CDR2 is SVGIG (reference sequence). This CDR3 has 17 amino acids. Assay: immunoSEQ multiplex PCR; the TCRdb copy retains only in-frame clones and omits some. The sample includes roughly 120,000 clones, over 75% seen only once; the top ten take 1.8%. The V and J genes are TRBV30 and TRBJ1-1, with TRBD1 identical over 7 bases. The specimen sequenced was peripheral blood. This TCR derives from a human donor with active COVID-19. The donor label of this sample is uncertain. Here the CDR3 DNA reads TGTGCCTGGAGTCCTTCCGGGACAGAGATTATGAACACTGAAGCTTTCTTT. Protein: CAWSPSGTEIMNTEAFF.